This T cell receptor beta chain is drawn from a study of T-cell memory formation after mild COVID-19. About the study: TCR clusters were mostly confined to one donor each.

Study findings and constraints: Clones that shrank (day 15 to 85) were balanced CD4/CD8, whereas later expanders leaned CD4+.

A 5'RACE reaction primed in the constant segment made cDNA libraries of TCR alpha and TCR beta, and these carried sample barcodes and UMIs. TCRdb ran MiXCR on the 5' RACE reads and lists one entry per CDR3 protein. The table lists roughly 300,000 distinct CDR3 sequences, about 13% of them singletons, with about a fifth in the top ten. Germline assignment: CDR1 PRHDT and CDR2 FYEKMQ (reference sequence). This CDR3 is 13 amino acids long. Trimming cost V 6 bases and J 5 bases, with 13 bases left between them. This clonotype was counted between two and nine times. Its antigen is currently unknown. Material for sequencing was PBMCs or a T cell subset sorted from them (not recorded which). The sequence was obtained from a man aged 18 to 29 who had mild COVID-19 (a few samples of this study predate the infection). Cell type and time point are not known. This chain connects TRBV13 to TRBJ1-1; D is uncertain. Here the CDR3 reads CASSRLRGTEAFF. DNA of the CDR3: TGTGCCAGCAGTCGTCTCCGGGGAACTGAAGCTTTCTTT.